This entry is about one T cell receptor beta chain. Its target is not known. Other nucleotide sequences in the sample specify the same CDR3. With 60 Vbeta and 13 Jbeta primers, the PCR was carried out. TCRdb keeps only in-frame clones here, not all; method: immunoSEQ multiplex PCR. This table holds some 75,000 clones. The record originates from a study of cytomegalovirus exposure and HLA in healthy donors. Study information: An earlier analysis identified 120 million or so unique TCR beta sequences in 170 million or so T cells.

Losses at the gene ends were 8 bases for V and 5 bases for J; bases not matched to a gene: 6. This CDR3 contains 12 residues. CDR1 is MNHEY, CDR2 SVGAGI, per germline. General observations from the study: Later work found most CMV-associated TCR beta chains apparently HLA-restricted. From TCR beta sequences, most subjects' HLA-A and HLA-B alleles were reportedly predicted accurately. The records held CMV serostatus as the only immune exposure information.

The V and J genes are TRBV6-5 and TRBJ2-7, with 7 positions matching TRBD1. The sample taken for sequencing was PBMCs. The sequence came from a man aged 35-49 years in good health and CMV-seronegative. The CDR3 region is CASGQAADEQYF. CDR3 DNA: TGTGCCAGCGGACAGGCCGCCGACGAGCAGTACTTC.